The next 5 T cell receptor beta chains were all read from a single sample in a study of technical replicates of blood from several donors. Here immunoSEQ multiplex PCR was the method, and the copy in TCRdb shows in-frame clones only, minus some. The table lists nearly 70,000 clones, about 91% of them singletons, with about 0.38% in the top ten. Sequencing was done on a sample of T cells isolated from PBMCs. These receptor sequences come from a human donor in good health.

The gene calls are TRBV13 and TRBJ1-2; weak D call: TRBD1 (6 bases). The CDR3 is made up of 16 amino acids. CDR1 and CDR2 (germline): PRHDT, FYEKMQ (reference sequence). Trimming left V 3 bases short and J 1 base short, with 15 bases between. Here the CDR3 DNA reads TGTGCCAGCAGCTTTCAGGGGCACCAATTTAACTATGGCTACACCTTC. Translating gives CASSFQGHQFNYGYTF.

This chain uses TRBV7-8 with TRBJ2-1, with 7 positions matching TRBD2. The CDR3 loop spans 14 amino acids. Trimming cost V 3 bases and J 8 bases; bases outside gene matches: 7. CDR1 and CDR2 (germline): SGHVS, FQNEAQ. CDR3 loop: CASSFRRERYEQFF. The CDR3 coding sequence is TGTGCCAGCAGCTTCAGGCGGGAGCGATATGAGCAGTTCTTC.

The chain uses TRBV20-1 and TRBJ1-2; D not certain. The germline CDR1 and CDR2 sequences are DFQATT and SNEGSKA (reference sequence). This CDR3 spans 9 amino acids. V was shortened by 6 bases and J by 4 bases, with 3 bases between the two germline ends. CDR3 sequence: CSASYGYTF. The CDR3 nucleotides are TGCAGTGCCAGCTATGGCTACACCTTC.

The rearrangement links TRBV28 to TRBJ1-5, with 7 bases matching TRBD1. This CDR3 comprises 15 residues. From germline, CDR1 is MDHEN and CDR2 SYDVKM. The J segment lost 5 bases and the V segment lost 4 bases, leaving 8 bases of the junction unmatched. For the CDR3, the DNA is TGTGCCAGCAGTTACCAGGGACAGCGATATCAGCCCCAGCATTTT. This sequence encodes CASSYQGQRYQPQHF.

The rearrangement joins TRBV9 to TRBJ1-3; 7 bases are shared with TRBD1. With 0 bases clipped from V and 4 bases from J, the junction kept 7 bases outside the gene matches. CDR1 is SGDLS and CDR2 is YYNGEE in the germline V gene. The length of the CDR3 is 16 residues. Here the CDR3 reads CASSVGQGVRGNTIYF. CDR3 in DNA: TGTGCCAGCAGCGTAGGACAGGGAGTGAGAGGAAACACCATATATTTT.